A single sample gave rise to the 10 T cell receptor beta chains below, sequenced in a study of CD8+ T cells in alopecia areata. Documented treatment: oral pan-JAK inhibitor, 5-10 mg twice daily. Once RNA had been extracted, it was reverse transcribed into cDNA to act as the sequencing template. This table comes from immunoSEQ multiplex PCR, and its TCRdb copy is limited to in-frame clones, with some not included. The sample shows 190,000 or so clones, around three fifths of them seen only once. The sequenced sample was CD8+ T cells sorted from blood, obtained at week 24, from a patient treated with tofacitinib. Receptor source: a human donor with alopecia areata.

The rearrangement uses TRBV30 and TRBJ2-3; D is unclear. Germline CDR1 is GTSNPN and CDR2 is SVGIG (reference sequence). Trimming removed 1 base at V and 4 bases at J, with 6 bases between. The CDR3 spans 12 residues. This chain's CDR3 is CAWSGVADTQYF. The CDR3 DNA reads TGTGCCTGGAGTGGCGTCGCAGATACGCAGTATTTT.

This clone was seen a few times. The V gene is TRBV19, the J gene TRBJ1-1; D possibly corresponds to TRBD1 (6 bases). Germline V gives CDR1 LNHDA, CDR2 SQIVND (reference sequence). CDR3 size: 13 residues. V gave up 11 bases and J gave up 4 bases, with 17 bases separating them. The CDR3 DNA sequence: TGTGCCGACGGGATGGGGGCCTTCACTGAAGCTTTCTTT. Translating gives CADGMGAFTEAFF.

This clone has just a few counts. V gene TRBV2 combines with J gene TRBJ2-2; D uncertain. The CDR3 length is 14 residues. Trimming removed 8 bases from V and 1 base from J, with 11 bases in between. The V gene's germline CDR1 is SNHLY and CDR2 FYNNEI. In nucleotides, the CDR3 is TGTGCCAGCGAGAACGGGCAGAACACCGGGGAGCTGTTTTTT. Residues: CASENGQNTGELFF.

This clone occurred a few times. This chain links TRBV28 with TRBJ2-7; TRBD1 aligns across 9 bases. V lost 7 bases and J lost 6; bases outside the gene matches: 4. Germline V gives CDR1 MDHEN, CDR2 SYDVKM. The CDR3 sequence is 12 residues long. Here the CDR3 reads CASTRTGAEQYF. In DNA form, the CDR3 reads TGTGCCAGCACACGGACAGGGGCCGAGCAGTACTTC.

The rearrangement uses TRBV29-1 and TRBJ2-7; TRBD2 might be the D (6 bases). V gave up 6 bases and J gave up 3 bases, with 18 bases separating them. The CDR3 totals 14 residues. The germline V gene has CDR1 SQVTM and CDR2 ANQGSEA. Written as DNA, the CDR3 is TGCAGCGTGGGGGTGCGGGGAGGTCACTACGAGCAGTACTTC. Translated, it gives CSVGVRGGHYEQYF.

The chain uses TRBV19 and TRBJ1-1; D not resolved. The germline V and J ends were trimmed by 0 bases and 3 bases, with 8 bases remaining between them. The germline gives CDR1 LNHDA, CDR2 SQIVND (reference sequence). The CDR3 length is 14 residues. The CDR3 here is CASSIDLSDTEAFF. The CDR3, as DNA: TGTGCCAGTAGTATAGACCTCAGTGACACTGAAGCTTTCTTT. Complete variable domain (other parts from reference TRBV19 and TRBJ1-1): DGGITQSPKYLFRKEGQNVTLSCEQNLNHDAMYWYRQDPGQGLRLIYYSQIVNDFQKGDIAEGYSVSREKKESFPLTVTSAQKNPTAFYLCASSIDLSDTEAFFGQGTRLTVV.

J is TRBJ2-4 and V is TRBV15; no clear D gene. V was shortened by 3 bases and J by 11 bases, with 8 bases between the two germline ends. The CDR3 extends over 11 amino acids. In germline, CDR1 is LNHNV, CDR2 YYDKDF (reference sequence). CDR3 bases: TGTGCCACCAGCAGTCGTAGTCTTCAGTACTTC. This codes for CATSSRSLQYF.

V usage is TRBV7-6 and J usage is TRBJ1-2; D call uncertain. V lost 3 bases and J lost 1, with 12 bases in between. In germline, CDR1 is SGHVS, CDR2 FNYEAQ. CDR3 length: 15 residues. The CDR3 nucleotides read TGTGCCAGCAGCTTTTCGGACGCAAGTAACTATGGCTACACCTTC. Translating it yields CASSFSDASNYGYTF.

The chain employs TRBV5-6 and TRBJ1-1, with D perhaps matching TRBD1 (5 bases). The CDR3 extends over 11 amino acids. The V end lost 5 bases, the J end lost 5 bases, and 7 bases lay between the germline ends. CDR1 SGHDT and CDR2 YYEEEE come from the germline V gene. The CDR3 here is CASRWGTEAFF. The CDR3 bases are TGTGCCAGCAGGTGGGGGACTGAAGCTTTCTTT.

This clone was counted only a few times. The chain has TRBV4-1 and TRBJ2-3, with D possibly being TRBD1 (5 bases). This CDR3 has 16 residues. The germline V gene has CDR1 MGHRA and CDR2 YSYEKL. V lost 4 bases and J 0 bases, leaving 14 bases between the germline ends. CDR3 bases: TGCGCCAGCAGCCCCAGGGTCAGCCGAAGCACAGATACGCAGTATTTT. Protein product: CASSPRVSRSTDTQYF.